A single sample gave rise to the 19 T cell receptor beta chains below, sequenced in a study of cytomegalovirus exposure and HLA in healthy donors. PCR amplification relied on 60 Vbeta primers (plus 13 Jbeta primers). Assay used: immunoSEQ multiplex PCR; TCRdb lists only in-frame clones, some missing. Among about 200,000 clones, approximately 79% were seen once, and the ten largest hold roughly 1.5%. The specimen was PBMCs. These receptors all stem from a man in his fifties in good health and CMV-seronegative.

A single count supports this clone. CDR3 loop: CASSSPTDRTYYNSPLHF. Written as DNA, the CDR3 is TGTGCCAGCAGTTCCCCAACCGACAGGACCTACTATAATTCACCCCTCCACTTT. The chain carries TRBV28 and TRBJ1-6; possibly TRBD1 for D (6 bases). The CDR3 extends over 18 amino acids. Germline-derived CDR1 and CDR2 are MDHEN and SYDVKM. Trimming took 4 bases from V and 3 from J, leaving 19 bases between them.

This clone was seen only once. The CDR3 loop reads CASSQGRDIQYF. In DNA form, the CDR3 reads TGCGCCAGCAGCCAAGGTCGGGACATTCAGTACTTC. The chain recombines TRBV4-1 with TRBJ2-4; D unclear. Germline V gives CDR1 MGHRA, CDR2 YSYEKL. Trimming took 1 base from V and 8 from J, leaving 6 bases between them. CDR3 length: 12 residues.

J is TRBJ2-2 and V is TRBV19, with a possible D match to TRBD2 (6 bases). Germline V CDR1 and CDR2: LNHDA, SQIVND (reference sequence). V lost 10 bases, J lost 3 bases, and 15 bases lay in between. The CDR3 is 14 residues long. The CDR3, as DNA: TGTGCCACCGCGAGGAGGGAGTACACCGGGGAGCTGTTTTTT. This sequence encodes CATARREYTGELFF. Based on the CDR3 plus reference TRBV19 and TRBJ2-2, the full variable domain is DGGITQSPKYLFRKEGQNVTLSCEQNLNHDAMYWYRQDPGQGLRLIYYSQIVNDFQKGDIAEGYSVSREKKESFPLTVTSAQKNPTAFYLCATARREYTGELFFGEGSRLTVL.

This chain uses TRBV28 with TRBJ2-7, with D perhaps matching TRBD1 (6 bases). There are 14 residues in the CDR3. Germline V gene sequence: CDR1 MDHEN, CDR2 SYDVKM. Trimming took 5 bases from V and 3 from J, leaving 14 bases between them. The CDR3 nucleotides read TGTGCCAGCAGTACGCCGGGACAACTCTACGAGCAGTACTTC. This sequence encodes CASSTPGQLYEQYF.

The chain is built from TRBV10-3 and TRBJ2-7, with D unclear. The V end was cut by 0 bases, the J end by 8 bases, with 5 bases between. The CDR3 loop spans 11 amino acids. Per the germline V gene, CDR1 is ENHRY and CDR2 is SYGVKD. CDR3 amino acids: CAISESGQQYF. CDR3 bases: TGTGCCATCAGTGAGTCTGGGCAGCAGTACTTC.

This clone was observed a handful of times. V and J are TRBV28 and TRBJ2-1; 9 bases line up with TRBD1. With V trimmed by 5 bases and J by 11 bases, 1 base remained unmatched. The CDR3 totals 11 residues. The germline V gene has CDR1 MDHEN and CDR2 SYDVKM. DNA for the CDR3: TGTGCCAGCAGTACAGGGGGCAAGCAGTTCTTC. It yields the protein CASSTGGKQFF.

This clone occurred once. This sequence joins TRBV9 and TRBJ2-1; tentative D call: TRBD1 (5 bases). V lost 0 bases, J lost 7 bases, and 11 bases lay in between. The CDR3 extends over 14 amino acids. Germline V gene lookup returns CDR1 SGDLS and CDR2 YYNGEE. CDR3 sequence reads: CASSVVQAMNEQFF. In DNA, the CDR3 is TGTGCCAGCAGCGTAGTACAGGCCATGAATGAGCAGTTCTTC.

The gene calls are TRBV28 and TRBJ2-7; no reliable D call. Trimming removed 4 bases from V and 1 base from J, with 11 bases in between. Germline-derived CDR1 and CDR2 are MDHEN and SYDVKM. CDR3 size: 14 residues. CDR3 in DNA: TGTGCCAGCAGTTCCCCCCCCAGGTCCTACGAGCAGTACTTC. This encodes CASSSPPRSYEQYF.

The CDR3 coding sequence is TGTGCCAGCAGCGTTTTGACAGGGGGAAATGAAAAACTGTTTTTT. Translation: CASSVLTGGNEKLFF. The rearrangement links TRBV7-9 to TRBJ1-4, with 9 positions matching TRBD1. The CDR3 sequence is 15 residues long. J was trimmed by 5 bases and V by 5 bases; bases with no gene match: 6. Germline V gene lookup returns CDR1 SEHNR and CDR2 FQNEAQ (reference sequence).

The V call is TRBV30, the J call TRBJ2-7; tentative D call: TRBD1 (6 bases). The germline V gene has CDR1 GTSNPN and CDR2 SVGIG (reference sequence). With 5 bases removed from V and 2 bases from J, the gap between germline ends came to 19 bases. The CDR3 has 15 residues. The CDR3 bases are TGTGCCTGGGAGTTACACCGGGACACGGCCTACGAGCAGTACTTC. Protein product: CAWELHRDTAYEQYF.

The V gene is TRBV5-1, the J gene TRBJ1-3; D call uncertain. The V gene's germline CDR1 is SGHRS and CDR2 YFSETQ. The CDR3 is made up of 15 amino acids. V lost 4 bases, J lost 0 bases, and 11 bases lay in between. In DNA form, the CDR3 reads TGCGCCAGCAGCACCCCCACTCTCTCTGGAAACACCATATATTTT. It is translated as CASSTPTLSGNTIYF.

The genes are TRBV7-9 and TRBJ1-1; weak D call: TRBD1 (6 bases). Germline CDR1 reads SEHNR; CDR2 reads FQNEAQ (reference sequence). Trimming took 1 base from V and 2 from J, leaving 14 bases between them. The CDR3 is 16 residues long. The chain's CDR3 is CASSLDRGAPNTEAFF. CDR3 nucleotide sequence: TGTGCCAGCAGCTTAGACCGGGGGGCGCCTAACACTGAAGCTTTCTTT.

The CDR3: CASMGDSLWEQYF. DNA for the CDR3: TGTGCCAGCATGGGCGATAGTTTATGGGAGCAGTACTTC. J is TRBJ2-7 and V is TRBV2, with D unclear. Trimming took 7 bases from V and 7 from J, leaving 17 bases between them. This CDR3 is 13 amino acids long. The germline gives CDR1 SNHLY, CDR2 FYNNEI.

The chain is built from TRBV5-6 and TRBJ1-5, with 8 bases aligning to TRBD1. The germline CDR1 and CDR2 sequences are SGHDT and YYEEEE. The J segment lost 4 bases and the V segment lost 0 bases, leaving 3 bases of the junction unmatched. The CDR3 totals 15 residues. The chain's CDR3 is CASSLDGTGNQPQHF. In nucleotides, the CDR3 is TGTGCCAGCAGCTTGGACGGGACAGGTAATCAGCCCCAGCATTTT.

This clone has a single count. This same CDR3 is encoded by further DNA sequences in the sample. J is TRBJ1-4 and V is TRBV11-2, with D uncertain. V shed 5 bases and J shed 8 bases, with 15 bases lying between them. Germline V lookup: CDR1 SGHAT, CDR2 FQNNGV. The CDR3 runs to 14 residues. CDR3 region: CASSPLGSGEKLFF. The CDR3 bases are TGTGCCAGCAGCCCCCTGGGGAGTGGGGAAAAACTGTTTTTT.

The V call is TRBV5-1, the J call TRBJ1-3, with D possibly matching TRBD1 (5 bases). This CDR3 has 15 amino acids. CDR1 is SGHRS and CDR2 is YFSETQ in the germline V gene. V dropped 0 bases and J dropped 2 bases, with 9 bases sitting between them. CDR3 residues: CASSLGRGAGNTIYF. CDR3 DNA: TGCGCCAGCAGCTTGGGAAGGGGCGCTGGAAACACCATATATTTT.

The chain has TRBV27 and TRBJ1-4, with a weak D call TRBD1 (5 bases). The germline V gene has CDR1 MNHEY and CDR2 SMNVEV (reference sequence). Trimming removed 3 bases at V and 7 bases at J, with 12 bases between. The CDR3 covers 14 residues. The CDR3 sequence: CASSFGTTSEKLFF. CDR3 nucleotides: TGTGCCAGCAGTTTTGGGACTACCAGTGAAAAACTGTTTTTT. Using reference TRBV27 and TRBJ1-4 for the parts outside the CDR3, the full variable domain is EAQVTQNPRYLITVTGKKLTVTCSQNMNHEYMSWYRQDPGLGLRQIYYSMNVEVTDKGDVPEGYKVSRKEKRNFPLILESPSPNQTSLYFCASSFGTTSEKLFFGSGTQLSVL.

The chain combines TRBV9 with TRBJ2-2, with D perhaps TRBD1 (6 bases). Germline CDR1 is SGDLS and CDR2 is YYNGEE. The germline V and J ends were trimmed by 2 bases and 0 bases, with 8 bases remaining between them. The CDR3 spans 15 residues. The CDR3 spells CASSVDSTNTGELFF. Written as DNA, the CDR3 is TGTGCCAGCAGCGTGGACAGCACGAACACCGGGGAGCTGTTTTTT.

Points on this clone: At one of its ends the junction is not consistent with the germline gene, which may arise from a read error. This chain uses TRBV7-9 with TRBJ2-7; no reliable D call. The germline V gene has CDR1 SEHNR and CDR2 FQNEAQ (reference sequence). The length of the CDR3 is 15 residues. In DNA, the CDR3 is TGTTCCAGCAGCTTAGCTCCAAGCACCTTCTACGAGCAGTACTTC. Protein sequence: CSSSLAPSTFYEQYF.